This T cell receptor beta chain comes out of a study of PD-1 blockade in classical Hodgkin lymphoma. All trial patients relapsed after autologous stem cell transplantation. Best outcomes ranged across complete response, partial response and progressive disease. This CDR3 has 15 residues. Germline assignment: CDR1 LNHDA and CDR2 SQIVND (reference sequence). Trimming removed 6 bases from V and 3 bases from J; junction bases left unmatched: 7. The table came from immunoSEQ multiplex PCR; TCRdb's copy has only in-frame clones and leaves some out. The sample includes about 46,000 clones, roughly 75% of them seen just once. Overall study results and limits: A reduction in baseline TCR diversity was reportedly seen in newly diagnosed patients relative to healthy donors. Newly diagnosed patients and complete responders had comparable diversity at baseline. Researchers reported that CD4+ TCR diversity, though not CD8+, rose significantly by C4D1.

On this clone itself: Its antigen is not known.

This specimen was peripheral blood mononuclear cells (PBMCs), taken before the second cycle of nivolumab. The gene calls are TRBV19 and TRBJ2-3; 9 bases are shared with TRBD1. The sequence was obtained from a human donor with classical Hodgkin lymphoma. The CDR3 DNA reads TGTGCCAGTAGGCCGGGACAGGGAGAGACAGATACGCAGTATTTT. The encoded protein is CASRPGQGETDTQYF.